This passage covers 27 T cell receptor beta chains from one sample sequenced in a study of technical replicates of blood from several donors. The repertoire was sequenced with immunoSEQ multiplex PCR; TCRdb's copy has only in-frame clones and lacks some. The sample holds under 80,000 clones; more than 90% are singletons and the top ten take under 0.5%. The sample was T cells isolated from PBMCs. Source of these receptors: a human donor in good health. Some clones in this sample may be carry-over from other donors' samples.

The V call is TRBV6-5, the J call TRBJ2-1, with D unclear. Looked up from germline, CDR1 is MNHEY and CDR2 is SVGAGI. The length of the CDR3 is 14 residues. V was pared by 5 bases and J by 5 bases, with 13 bases between. The CDR3 sequence: CASSPSMADNEQFF. The CDR3 nucleotides read TGTGCCAGCAGTCCCAGTATGGCTGACAATGAGCAGTTCTTC.

This sequence joins TRBV9 and TRBJ1-2; 10 bases agree with TRBD1. V trimming: 4 bases; J trimming: 7 bases; junction bases outside the gene matches: 7. The CDR3 loop spans 14 amino acids. Germline assignment: CDR1 SGDLS and CDR2 YYNGEE. The CDR3 bases are TGTGCCAGCAGCTTGGGACAGGGGATGGGTGGCTACACCTTC. Translation: CASSLGQGMGGYTF. Filled out from reference TRBV9 and TRBJ1-2, the complete variable domain reads DSGVTQTPKHLITATGQRVTLRCSPRSGDLSVYWYQQSLDQGLQFLIQYYNGEERAKGNILERFSAQQFPDLHSELNLSSLELGDSALYFCASSLGQGMGGYTFGSGTRLTVV.

The chain combines TRBV4-2 with TRBJ1-4; D unclear. CDR3 length: 16 residues. The V gene lost 4 bases and the J gene lost 5 bases, with 17 bases spanning the gap. Germline CDR1 is LGHNA and CDR2 is YNFKEQ. The CDR3 is CASSPVAEFLNEKLFF. The DNA of the CDR3 is TGTGCCAGCAGCCCGGTGGCGGAATTTCTCAATGAAAAACTGTTTTTT.

V and J are TRBV5-1 and TRBJ2-1; 11 nucleotides match TRBD2. The CDR3 loop spans 16 amino acids. Germline V gene lookup returns CDR1 SGHRS and CDR2 YFSETQ. Trimming removed 5 bases from V and 0 bases from J; junction bases left unmatched: 4. Here the CDR3 reads CASSRLAGPSYNEQFF. The DNA of the CDR3 is TGCGCCAGCAGTAGACTAGCGGGACCCTCCTACAATGAGCAGTTCTTC.

The CDR3 coding sequence is TGTGCCAGCAGCTCAGAGCAGACAGCAACCTCCTACGAGCAGTACTTC. It codes for CASSSEQTATSYEQYF. This chain joins TRBV9 and TRBJ2-7; D perhaps matches TRBD1 (5 bases). The CDR3 sequence is 16 residues long. V lost 4 bases to trimming and J lost 0 bases, with 17 bases between them. From germline, CDR1 is SGDLS and CDR2 YYNGEE.

The chain carries TRBV29-1 and TRBJ2-5; TRBD1 aligns across 7 bases. Germline V gene data show CDR1 as SQVTM and CDR2 as ANQGSEA. The CDR3 sequence is 15 residues long. J lost 2 bases, V lost 3 bases, and 9 bases had no gene match. CDR3 sequence: CSVEVDRSVQETQYF. CDR3 DNA: TGCAGCGTTGAGGTGGACAGGTCCGTTCAAGAGACCCAGTACTTC.

The chain carries TRBV9 and TRBJ1-1; D unresolved. V was trimmed by 0 bases and J by 4 bases, leaving 7 bases between them. The germline V gene encodes CDR1 SGDLS and CDR2 YYNGEE. The CDR3 covers 13 residues. For the CDR3, the DNA is TGTGCCAGCAGCGTAGGTCCCGGCACTGAAGCTTTCTTT. The encoded protein is CASSVGPGTEAFF. Together with reference TRBV9 and TRBJ1-1, the CDR3 gives the full variable domain: DSGVTQTPKHLITATGQRVTLRCSPRSGDLSVYWYQQSLDQGLQFLIQYYNGEERAKGNILERFSAQQFPDLHSELNLSSLELGDSALYFCASSVGPGTEAFFGQGTRLTVV.

The chain employs TRBV27 and TRBJ1-1; maybe TRBD1 (6 bases). Germline CDR1 is MNHEY and CDR2 is SMNVEV (reference sequence). V dropped 2 bases and J dropped 6 bases, with 10 bases sitting between them. The CDR3 is 13 amino acids. Here the CDR3 reads CASSLGGAAEAFF. In nucleotides, the CDR3 is TGTGCCAGCAGTTTAGGGGGGGCGGCTGAAGCTTTCTTT.

This chain connects TRBV9 to TRBJ2-7; D call uncertain. V was trimmed by 0 bases and J by 1 base, leaving 11 bases between them. The CDR3 contains 15 residues. CDR1 SGDLS and CDR2 YYNGEE come from the germline V gene. CDR3 nucleotide sequence: TGTGCCAGCAGCGTAGGGGCAGGTACATCCTACGAGCAGTACTTC. As protein: CASSVGAGTSYEQYF.

The rearrangement joins TRBV12-5 to TRBJ1-2; TRBD1 aligns across 11 bases. J lost 8 bases, V lost 8 bases, and 7 bases had no gene match. The CDR3 extends over 13 amino acids. Looked up from germline, CDR1 is LGHNT and CDR2 is FRNRAP. The CDR3 bases are TGTGCTAGTCTAGGACAGGGGGCGAGGGGCTACACCTTC. It codes for CASLGQGARGYTF.

This chain connects TRBV10-3 to TRBJ1-1, with 11 nucleotides matching TRBD1. V lost 6 bases and J lost 5; bases outside the gene matches: 5. The CDR3 covers 14 residues. CDR1 is ENHRY and CDR2 is SYGVKD in the germline V gene. CDR3: CAIRAGTGGTEAFF. The CDR3 DNA reads TGTGCCATCAGAGCCGGGACAGGGGGAACTGAAGCTTTCTTT.

The rearrangement uses TRBV7-6 and TRBJ1-3, with 9 bases lining up with TRBD1. The J segment lost 7 bases and the V segment lost 6 bases, leaving 7 bases of the junction unmatched. Germline V gene sequence: CDR1 SGHVS, CDR2 FNYEAQ. The CDR3 length is 14 residues. The CDR3 DNA is TGTGCCAGCAGTAATCGACAGGGGGTTAACACCATATATTTT. It translates to CASSNRQGVNTIYF. Drawing the rest from reference TRBV7-6 and TRBJ1-3, the complete variable domain is GAGVSQSPRYKVTKRGQDVALRCDPISGHVSLYWYRQALGQGPEFLTYFNYEAQQDKSGLPNDRFSAERPEGSISTLTIQRTEQRDSAMYRCASSNRQGVNTIYFGEGSWLTVV.

The chain recombines TRBV7-9 with TRBJ2-5; 9 positions match TRBD1. This CDR3 is built from 16 residues. The V and J ends lost 3 bases and 4 bases, in that order; junction bases with no gene match: 9. From germline, CDR1 is SEHNR and CDR2 FQNEAQ (reference sequence). The CDR3, as DNA: TGTGCCAGCAGCTTTACAAGACAGGGGGTAGGAGAGACCCAGTACTTC. It is translated as CASSFTRQGVGETQYF. Combining the CDR3 with reference TRBV7-9 and TRBJ2-5 gives the whole variable domain DTGVSQNPRHKITKRGQNVTFRCDPISEHNRLYWYRQTLGQGPEFLTYFQNEAQLEKSRLLSDRFSAERPKGSFSTLEIQRTEQGDSAMYLCASSFTRQGVGETQYFGPGTRLLVL.

This chain joins TRBV19 and TRBJ2-5; 7 nucleotides align to TRBD1. The junction had 17 bases not matched to a gene; V was cut back by 11 bases and J by 5 bases. The germline V gene has CDR1 LNHDA and CDR2 SQIVND (reference sequence). The CDR3 is 15 amino acids. The CDR3 nucleotides are TGTGCCTGTTCTTGGGGACAGACGACAGGGGAGACCCAGTACTTC. Its translation is CACSWGQTTGETQYF.

The chain recombines TRBV5-4 with TRBJ2-1; D remains unclear. Trimming pared 4 bases from V and 5 bases from J, leaving 13 bases between. The CDR3 covers 14 residues. Per the germline V gene, CDR1 is SGHNT and CDR2 is YYREEE (reference sequence). The chain's CDR3 is CASSPPTINNEQFF. The CDR3 region has the DNA TGTGCCAGCAGCCCACCTACCATTAACAATGAGCAGTTCTTC.

The V gene is TRBV7-9, the J gene TRBJ2-1; 7 nucleotides line up with TRBD2. From germline, CDR1 is SEHNR and CDR2 FQNEAQ (reference sequence). The CDR3 has 17 amino acids. With 2 bases clipped from V and 4 bases from J, the junction kept 11 bases outside the gene matches. Here the CDR3 reads CASSLNTAGTTYNEQFF. CDR3 in DNA: TGTGCCAGCAGCTTAAATACGGCGGGGACTACTTACAATGAGCAGTTCTTC.

The CDR3 loop is CASSPYRGRNTEAFF. As DNA, the CDR3 is TGTGCCAGCAGCCCATACAGGGGAAGAAACACTGAAGCTTTCTTT. The chain combines TRBV14 with TRBJ1-1, with 7 bases matching TRBD1. Germline loops: CDR1 SGHDN, CDR2 FVKESK. V trimming: 4 bases; J trimming: 2 bases; junction bases outside the gene matches: 7. This CDR3 spans 15 amino acids. The full variable domain, rest sourced from reference TRBV14 and TRBJ1-1, is EAGVTQFPSHSVIEKGQTVTLRCDPISGHDNLYWYRRVMGKEIKFLLHFVKESKQDESGMPNNRFLAERTGGTYSTLKVQPAELEDSGVYFCASSPYRGRNTEAFFGQGTRLTVV.

This clone was picked up one time. V and J are TRBV5-4 and TRBJ2-1, with TRBD1 identical over 9 bases. V gave up 5 bases and J gave up 8 bases; unmatched junction bases: 8. CDR1 and CDR2 (germline): SGHNT, YYREEE (reference sequence). This CDR3 has 14 residues. This chain's CDR3 is CASRQRDRVHEQFF. CDR3 nucleotide sequence: TGTGCCAGCAGGCAACGGGACAGGGTGCATGAGCAGTTCTTC.

The rearrangement uses TRBV19 and TRBJ2-7, with 9 bases aligning to TRBD1. The V segment lost 7 bases and the J segment 3 bases; nucleotides outside the gene matches: 7. From germline, CDR1 is LNHDA and CDR2 SQIVND (reference sequence). CDR3 length: 14 residues. The CDR3 DNA follows: TGTGCCAGTAACAAGGGACAGGGAATCTACGAGCAGTACTTC. As protein: CASNKGQGIYEQYF.

The rearrangement uses TRBV27 and TRBJ1-2; D is unresolved. The CDR3 consists of 14 residues. Trimming removed 8 bases from V and 4 bases from J, with 17 bases in between. Germline lookup yields CDR1 MNHEY and CDR2 SMNVEV (reference sequence). This chain's CDR3 is CASSFFVTGYGYTF. The CDR3 region has the DNA TGTGCCAGCTCGTTTTTCGTCACTGGCTATGGCTACACCTTC.

The chain recombines TRBV6-5 with TRBJ2-7; 11 positions match TRBD1. With 2 bases clipped from V and 6 bases from J, the junction kept 6 bases outside the gene matches. Germline CDR1 reads MNHEY; CDR2 reads SVGAGI. The CDR3 totals 15 residues. The CDR3 coding sequence is TGTGCCAGCAGTTACCGGACAGGGGGCGGATTCGAGCAGTACTTC. Translation gives CASSYRTGGGFEQYF.

This sequence joins TRBV7-9 and TRBJ2-5; TRBD2 aligns across 11 bases. The CDR3 loop spans 17 amino acids. V trimming: 2 bases; J trimming: 2 bases; junction bases outside the gene matches: 7. Germline CDR1 is SEHNR and CDR2 is FQNEAQ (reference sequence). For the CDR3, the DNA is TGTGCCAGCAGCTTACGACTAGCGGGATTAGGGCAAGAGACCCAGTACTTC. This codes for CASSLRLAGLGQETQYF. The variable domain in full, with the rest retrieved from reference TRBV7-9 and TRBJ2-5, is DTGVSQNPRHKITKRGQNVTFRCDPISEHNRLYWYRQTLGQGPEFLTYFQNEAQLEKSRLLSDRFSAERPKGSFSTLEIQRTEQGDSAMYLCASSLRLAGLGQETQYFGPGTRLLVL.

The rearrangement links TRBV28 to TRBJ1-5, with D perhaps TRBD1 (5 bases). V lost 10 bases, J lost 7 bases, and 26 bases lay in between. Germline CDR1 MDHEN, CDR2 SYDVKM. The CDR3 totals 16 residues. The CDR3 spells CATYQMGLKGSQPQHF. The CDR3 nucleotides are TGTGCCACCTATCAGATGGGACTCAAAGGTTCCCAGCCCCAGCATTTT.

The chain has TRBV4-2 and TRBJ2-3, with 10 positions matching TRBD2. The V segment lost 0 bases and the J segment 2 bases; nucleotides outside the gene matches: 2. The CDR3 is 16 amino acids. Germline V lookup: CDR1 LGHNA, CDR2 YNFKEQ. CDR3 region: CASSQELAGITDTQYF. The CDR3 DNA sequence: TGTGCCAGCAGCCAAGAACTAGCGGGAATCACAGATACGCAGTATTTT.

V usage is TRBV9 and J usage is TRBJ1-3; D not certain. CDR1 is SGDLS and CDR2 is YYNGEE in the germline V gene. CDR3 size: 14 residues. Trimming removed 0 bases at V and 6 bases at J, with 10 bases between. The CDR3: CASSVGQVVNTIYF. As DNA, the CDR3 is TGTGCCAGCAGCGTAGGTCAGGTAGTAAACACCATATATTTT.

The chain recombines TRBV27 with TRBJ2-7; no reliable D call. V shed 4 bases and J shed 3 bases, with 10 bases lying between them. The CDR3 totals 13 residues. Germline loops: CDR1 MNHEY, CDR2 SMNVEV (reference sequence). The CDR3 spells CASSWKLNYEQYF. The CDR3 DNA is TGTGCCAGCAGTTGGAAACTAAACTACGAGCAGTACTTC.

The rearrangement joins TRBV4-1 to TRBJ2-1; 13 bases map to TRBD2. V dropped 1 base and J dropped 7; count of bases not matched to a gene: 7. The V gene's germline CDR1 is MGHRA and CDR2 YSYEKL. The CDR3 loop spans 17 amino acids. The CDR3 loop is CASSQGLAGGVWNEQFF. Here the CDR3 DNA reads TGCGCCAGCAGCCAAGGACTAGCGGGAGGAGTTTGGAATGAGCAGTTCTTC.